The entry that follows covers one T cell receptor (beta chain) sequence. Its antigen remains unknown. A read error may produce the germline difference seen at one junction end. PCR used 60 Vbeta primers and 13 Jbeta primers. Assay: immunoSEQ multiplex PCR; the TCRdb copy retains only in-frame clones and omits some. The sample contains 140,000 or so clones, over 65% of which appear only once. This entry comes from a study of cytomegalovirus exposure and HLA in healthy donors. Study-wide points: Presence/absence analyses assumed roughly uniform sequencing depth across donors. The study had only CMV serostatus as immune exposure information. In an earlier analysis, most TCR beta V segments were productive about 90% or about 30% of the time. Both high specificity and high sensitivity reportedly marked the classifier's diagnosis of cytomegalovirus status.

Sequenced: PBMCs. This TCR was sampled from a female donor in good health and CMV-seronegative.

CDR3 DNA sequence: TGTGCCTGGAGTGTACGACGAGACAGCAACTATGGCTACCCCTTC. Protein sequence: CAWSVRRDSNYGYPF. The V and J genes are TRBV30 and TRBJ1-2; perhaps TRBD1 as D (5 bases). This CDR3 has 15 amino acids. CDR1 GTSNPN and CDR2 SVGIG come from the germline V gene (reference sequence). The complete variable domain, with remaining parts taken from reference TRBV30 and TRBJ1-2, reads SQTIHQWPATLVQPVGSPLSLECTVEGTSNPNLYWYRQAAGRGLQLLFYSVGIGQISSEVPQNLSASRPQDRQFILSSKKLLLSDSGFYLCAWSVRRDSNYGYPFGSGTRLTVV.